These 8 T cell receptor beta chains share one sample of origin, sequenced in a study of blood T cell repertoires in COVID-19. Produced via immunoSEQ multiplex PCR; TCRdb's table is partial and in-frame only. This sample has some 460,000 clones, with about 85% found just once. Input material: PBMCs or T cells enriched from blood (not recorded which). These receptors were collected from a woman aged 18-29 years who had recovered from COVID-19.

On this clone: One end of the junction varies from germline; a read error may be responsible. J is TRBJ1-1 and V is TRBV6-1; D unresolved. Germline V CDR1 and CDR2: MNHNS, SASEGT. The CDR3 is 13 residues long. Here the CDR3 DNA reads TGTGCCAGCACTGAAGGCTTCAGGCTTGAAGCTTTCTTT. Translated: CASTEGFRLEAFF.

J is TRBJ2-7 and V is TRBV7-2; D gene uncertain. V dropped 4 bases and J dropped 4 bases, with 20 bases sitting between them. The V gene's germline CDR1 is SGHTA and CDR2 FQGNSA. The CDR3 spans 16 residues. The CDR3 DNA sequence: TGTGCCAGCAGCTACTCAATGTCCCCCGGGTCTTACGAGCAGTACTTC. Protein: CASSYSMSPGSYEQYF.

V and J are TRBV7-2 and TRBJ2-7; 9 bases agree with TRBD2. Germline CDR1 is SGHTA and CDR2 is FQGNSA. The CDR3 is made up of 15 amino acids. Trimming took 5 bases from V and 0 from J; bases not matched to a gene: 5. The CDR3 nucleotides are TGTGCCAGCAGCCAAGCTAGCGGGGTCTCCTACGAGCAGTACTTC. This encodes CASSQASGVSYEQYF.

V usage is TRBV6-5 and J usage is TRBJ2-1, with 10 bases fitting TRBD2. This CDR3 has 15 residues. The germline gives CDR1 MNHEY, CDR2 SVGAGI. The ends lost 6 bases at V and 5 bases at J; junction bases unmatched: 7. The CDR3 protein is CASSQIAGGDNEQFF. CDR3 in DNA: TGTGCCAGCAGCCAAATAGCGGGGGGAGACAATGAGCAGTTCTTC.

The J gene is TRBJ1-1, the V gene TRBV6-5; D gene ambiguous. CDR1 is MNHEY and CDR2 is SVGAGI in the germline V gene. Trimming left V 10 bases short and J 0 bases short, with 12 bases between. This CDR3 region has 13 residues. This CDR3 is CATGRNMNTEAFF. CDR3 DNA: TGTGCCACAGGTAGAAACATGAACACTGAAGCTTTCTTT.

The V gene is TRBV28, the J gene TRBJ1-2; TRBD1 matches at 7 bases. Per germline, CDR1 MDHEN and CDR2 SYDVKM. After removal of 10 bases from V and 2 bases from J, the junction contained 10 bases not matched to a gene. CDR3 length: 14 residues. The CDR3 spells CATYPTGKNYGYTF. CDR3 bases: TGTGCCACCTACCCGACAGGGAAAAACTATGGCTACACCTTC.

Only a few counts were recorded for this clone. The chain links TRBV21-1 to TRBJ1-5. TRBV21-1 is recorded as a pseudogene. The CDR3 has 10 amino acids. The CDR3 region is CASANQPQHF. The CDR3 bases are TGTGCCAGCGCGAATCAGCCCCAGCATTTT.

The genes are TRBV28 and TRBJ1-2; D may be TRBD1 (6 bases). The germline gives CDR1 MDHEN, CDR2 SYDVKM. V was pared by 8 bases and J by 8 bases, with 18 bases between. The CDR3 is 13 amino acids. The CDR3 loop reads CASLRTTGPGYTF. The CDR3, as DNA: TGTGCCAGCCTCCGGACGACAGGCCCAGGCTACACCTTC.